This entry describes one T cell receptor beta chain. Per germline, CDR1 SGHTA and CDR2 FQGNSA. The length of the CDR3 is 15 residues. This specimen belongs to a study of monozygotic twins with inflammatory bowel disease. TCRdb re-called the 5' RACE reads, yielding one record per CDR3 amino acid sequence without DNA. The sample holds around 410,000 distinct CDR3 sequences. The source of this sequence is a human donor with ulcerative colitis or Crohn's disease, or a healthy co-twin of an affected twin (not recorded which). The specimen was blood. The chain couples TRBV7-2 to TRBJ2-1; TCRdb calls TRBD2, which cannot be checked without DNA. CDR3 residues: CASSSQGLAGDEQFF.